Listed below are T cell receptor beta chains from one sample, sequenced in a study of cytomegalovirus exposure and HLA in healthy donors. Sequencing was performed with immunoSEQ multiplex PCR; in TCRdb, only in-frame clones are kept and a portion is missing. The profile shows hundreds of thousands of clones, over 75% of them singletons. Sequenced input: PBMCs. The source of these receptors is a man younger than 35 in good health and CMV-seropositive. Each CDR3 is given with its conserved first and last residue. The order of the fields is D gene, V gene, clone size, J gene, CDR3 DNA, CDR3 protein. D genes are given only for firm matches. Size values are once, few and many counts, or a class for expanded clones, and some rows have none.

-	TRBV5-1	-	TRBJ1-1	TGCGCCAGCAGCTTTACGGACTTGGGCACTGAAGCTTTCTTT	CASSFTDLGTEAFF
-	TRBV7-9	-	TRBJ2-7	TGTGCCAGCAGCTCCCAAGGGGACGAGCAGTACTTC	CASSSQGDEQYF
-	TRBV30	-	TRBJ2-3	TGTGCCTGGAGTGTGGTCCCAGGGGTCCCAGATACGCAGTATTTT	CAWSVVPGVPDTQYF
-	TRBV10-3	-	TRBJ1-4	TGTGCCATCTCCGGGTCAACTAATGAAAAACTGTTTTTT	CAISGSTNEKLFF
-	TRBV6-1	-	TRBJ1-1	TGTGCCAGCAGTGATTCGGAAAACACTGAAGCTTTCTTT	CASSDSENTEAFF
TRBD1	TRBV27	-	TRBJ2-1	TGTGCCAGCAGTCCAATGGGGACAGGAAAATACAATGAGCAGTTCTTC	CASSPMGTGKYNEQFF
TRBD2	TRBV4-1	-	TRBJ2-7	TGCGCCAGCAGCCAAGATGTCGGCGGGAGTGGATACGAGCAGTACTTC	CASSQDVGGSGYEQYF
-	TRBV9	few	TRBJ2-1	TGTGCCAGCAGCGTAGGTGGGAGTGAGCAGTTCTTC	CASSVGGSEQFF
-	TRBV6-5	-	TRBJ2-1	TGTGCCAGCAGCCGTAGGGGGCGGGAAAGTGAGCAGTTCTTC	CASSRRGRESEQFF
TRBD1	TRBV19	-	TRBJ2-5	TGTGCCAGTAGTAGGGGACAGGGGGCATGGGAGACCCAGTACTTC	CASSRGQGAWETQYF
-	TRBV6-4	once	TRBJ2-3	TGTGCCAGCAGTCTGGGTGGCTCCCCCACAGATACGCAGTATTTT	CASSLGGSPTDTQYF
TRBD1	TRBV7-2	-	TRBJ2-1	TGTGCCAGCAGCTTAAGCTATTCGGGACAGGGGTTCTTC	CASSLSYSGQGFF
TRBD2	TRBV6-5	medium-sized	TRBJ2-3	TGTGCCAGCAGTTACGGTCTAGCGGGAGATACGCAGTATTTT	CASSYGLAGDTQYF
TRBD1	TRBV6-5	-	TRBJ1-5	TGTGCCAGCAGCCAAGACAGGGGGGGAAGTCAGCCCCAGCATTTT	CASSQDRGGSQPQHF
-	TRBV11-2	-	TRBJ2-7	TGTGCCAGCACAGAGGTCCACGAGCAGTACTTC	CASTEVHEQYF
-	TRBV7-2	-	TRBJ1-2	TGTGCCAGCAGCTTAGGTCCCGGGGACTATGGCTACACCTTC	CASSLGPGDYGYTF